A selection of T cell receptor beta chains follows, all from one sample in a study of blood T cell repertoires in COVID-19. Method: immunoSEQ multiplex PCR; TCRdb's copy keeps in-frame clones and lacks some. The sample gives some 50,000 clones, 60% to 80% of which show up once; 20% is in the top ten. The sequenced sample consisted of peripheral blood. The receptors here all came from a human donor with active or convalescent COVID-19. The donor label of this sample is uncertain. CDR3s leave out the opening cysteine and the closing phenylalanine or tryptophan.

>13|TRBV6-6
ASSYNGGMNTEAF
>15|TRBV9
ASREGRGGGNQETQY
>12|TRBV5-4
ASSTGSSADTQY
>12|TRBV5-1
ASSLNWGRDEQY
>12|TRBV15
ATSRDRSFQPQH
>10|TRBV30
AWTSGAYEQY
>9|TRBV7-8
ASSPAYEQY
>12|TRBV10-3
AISEPAEGNEQF
>14|TRBV4-3
ASSQGGFTTTDTQY
>15|TRBV24-1
ATSDLRRDRGTDTQY
>14|TRBV18
ASSPRAATNTGELF
>10|TRBV27
ASSRTSYEQY
>13|TRBV9
ASSVAGFDNQPQH
>12|TRBV19
ASSAGTTNTEAF
>13|TRBV19
ASRSGRASYNEQF
>12|TRBV6-1
ASSDAFAGYEQY
>15|TRBV12-5
ASGLVRGGRGAETQY
>11|TRBV7-2
ASSFRTVYEQY
>12|TRBV27
ASSLEGQFYEQY
>12|TRBV9
ASSAGGQGVEAF
>13|TRBV6-4
ASSDSGGDFYGYT
>12|TRBV5-6
ASTAGTYAYEQY
>12|TRBV2
ATQRGSSYNEQF
>12|TRBV11-3
ASSSPGDQETQY
>13|TRBV7-9
ASSWGQHSGNTIY
>10|TRBV28
ASSLSQDPAF
>12|TRBV19
ASSSYDRANEQY
>19|TRBV19
ASSLRGTSGRPRSSYNEQF
>13|TRBV5-1
ASSPRQAAANIQY
>14|TRBV11-3
ASSLGRTTPTDTQY
>12|TRBV5-8
ASSLLTGGYEQY
>13|TRBV2
ASRLLAGTYNEQF
>12|TRBV28
ASSLTGGGGGYT
>10|TRBV2
ASSDPLTEAF
>13|TRBV28
ASSPALTGMREAF
>17|TRBV15
ATSRDRRGQGEGNYGYT
>18|TRBV21-1
ASSPQKPEAGTSRGYGYT
>14|TRBV7-9
ASSEEGVYSNQPQH
>14|TRBV5-1
ASSPLGAGVGHEQF